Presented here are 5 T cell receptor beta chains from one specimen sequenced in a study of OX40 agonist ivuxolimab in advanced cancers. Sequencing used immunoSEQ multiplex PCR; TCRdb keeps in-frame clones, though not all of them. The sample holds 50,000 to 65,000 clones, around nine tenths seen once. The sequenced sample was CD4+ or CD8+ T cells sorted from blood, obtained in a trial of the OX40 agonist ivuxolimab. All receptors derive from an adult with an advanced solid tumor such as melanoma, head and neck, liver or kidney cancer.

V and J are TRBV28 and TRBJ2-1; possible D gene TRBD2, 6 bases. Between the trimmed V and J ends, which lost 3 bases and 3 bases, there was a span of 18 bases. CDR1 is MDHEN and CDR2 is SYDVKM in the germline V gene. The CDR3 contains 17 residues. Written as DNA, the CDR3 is TGTGCCAGCAGTTTTCTTTTACAGCGGGCCGTCTACAATGAGCAGTTCTTC. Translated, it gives CASSFLLQRAVYNEQFF.

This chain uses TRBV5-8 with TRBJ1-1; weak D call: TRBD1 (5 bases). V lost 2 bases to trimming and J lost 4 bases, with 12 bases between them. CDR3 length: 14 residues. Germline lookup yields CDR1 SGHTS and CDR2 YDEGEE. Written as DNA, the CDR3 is TGTGCCAGCAGCTTCCCGGCGGGGCTCACTGAAGCTTTCTTT. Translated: CASSFPAGLTEAFF. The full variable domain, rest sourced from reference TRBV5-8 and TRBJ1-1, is EAGVTQSPTHLIKTRGQQATLRCSPISGHTSVYWYQQALGLGLQFLLWYDEGEERNRGNFPPRFSGRQFPNYSSELNVNALELEDSALYLCASSFPAGLTEAFFGQGTRLTVV.

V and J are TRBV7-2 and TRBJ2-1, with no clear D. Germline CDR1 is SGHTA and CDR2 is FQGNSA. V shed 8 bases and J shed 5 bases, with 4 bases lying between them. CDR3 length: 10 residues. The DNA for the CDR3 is TGTGCCAGCGGAGACAATGAGCAGTTCTTC. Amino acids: CASGDNEQFF.

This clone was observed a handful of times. The CDR3 region has the DNA TGCGCCAGCAGCCTGGGTGGGGGGAACGAGCAGTACTTC. Its translation: CASSLGGGNEQYF. The chain joins TRBV5-1 to TRBJ2-7, with a tentative D call TRBD2 (6 bases). Trimming took off 4 bases at V and 5 bases at J, with 13 bases between the two ends. The germline V gene encodes CDR1 SGHRS and CDR2 YFSETQ. The CDR3 runs 13 residues.

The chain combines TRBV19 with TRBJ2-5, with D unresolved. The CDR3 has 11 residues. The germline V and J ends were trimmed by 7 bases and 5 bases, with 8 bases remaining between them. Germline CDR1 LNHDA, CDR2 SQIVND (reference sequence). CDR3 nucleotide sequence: TGTGCCAGTACTAACGGGGAGACCCAGTACTTC. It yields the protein CASTNGETQYF. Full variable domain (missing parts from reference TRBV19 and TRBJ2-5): DGGITQSPKYLFRKEGQNVTLSCEQNLNHDAMYWYRQDPGQGLRLIYYSQIVNDFQKGDIAEGYSVSREKKESFPLTVTSAQKNPTAFYLCASTNGETQYFGPGTRLLVL.